This TCR beta chain was found in a study of OX40 agonist ivuxolimab in advanced cancers. Autoimmune disease history or systemic immunosuppression led to patients being barred. Profiling relied on immunoSEQ multiplex PCR, and the TCRdb table lists in-frame clones only, not all of them. The sample includes over 65,000 clones, 86% of them seen just once. Germline trimming cut 2 bases from V and 6 bases from J; bases unmatched to any gene: 4. The CDR3 sequence is 13 residues long. CDR1 and CDR2 (germline): LNHDA, SQIVND (reference sequence). Findings of the study overall: CD8+ T cells showed, on average, more clonal expansion than CD4+ cells.

Remarks on this clone: Its antigen is not identified.

The J gene is TRBJ2-7, the V gene TRBV19; TRBD1 aligns across 7 bases. Material: CD4+ or CD8+ T cells sorted from blood, obtained in a trial of the OX40 agonist ivuxolimab. This TCR derives from an adult with an advanced solid tumor such as melanoma, head and neck, liver or kidney cancer. In DNA, the CDR3 is TGTGCCAGTAGTATAACAGGGGATAGCGAGCAGTACTTC. It encodes CASSITGDSEQYF.